The rows below give T cell receptor beta chains drawn from one sample of a study of cytomegalovirus exposure and HLA in healthy donors. Measured with immunoSEQ multiplex PCR; TCRdb has only the in-frame clones, and not every one. Counted here are 90,000 to 150,000 clones, about 83% occurring once; the ten biggest clones make up approximately 2.4%. Sequenced input: PBMCs. These receptors all stem from a female donor in good health and CMV-seronegative. The CDR3 runs from the conserved cysteine through the conserved F or W. The D gene is left open where the match is weak. The listing skips clone size in some rows; elsewhere it reads once, few, many or a size class.

TRBJ2-7	NA	NA	TRBV6-5	CARQPYEQYF	TGTGCCAGACAACCCTACGAGCAGTACTTC
TRBJ1-4	NA	NA	TRBV30	CAWSAFEGLFF	TGTGCCTGGAGTGCTTTCGAGGGTCTGTTTTTT
TRBJ2-3	TRBD1	NA	TRBV7-9	CASSTGQGTDTQYF	TGTGCCAGCAGCACAGGACAGGGTACAGATACGCAGTATTTT
TRBJ2-1	NA	NA	TRBV6-6	CASSRTGTASYNEQFF	TGTGCCAGCAGCCGGACCGGGACTGCATCCTACAATGAGCAGTTCTTC
TRBJ2-1	NA	NA	TRBV7-9	CASSDSNEQFF	TGTGCCAGCAGCGACTCCAATGAGCAGTTCTTC
TRBJ2-3	TRBD2	NA	TRBV7-9	CASSQTSGGYTDTQYF	TGTGCCAGCAGCCAGACTAGCGGGGGGTACACAGATACGCAGTATTTT
TRBJ1-2	NA	NA	TRBV5-6	CASSLAGRWETGYTF	TGTGCCAGCAGCTTGGCCGGGCGTTGGGAGACCGGCTACACCTTC
TRBJ2-7	NA	NA	TRBV5-1	CASRETGSYEQYF	TGCGCCAGCAGGGAGACAGGCTCCTACGAGCAGTACTTC
TRBJ2-7	TRBD2	NA	TRBV5-4	CASHPGTRRNERYF	TGTGCCAGCCACCCCGGGACTAGGCGGAACGAGCGGTACTTC
TRBJ2-1	TRBD2	NA	TRBV7-3	CASSLKGRASGGYNEQFF	TGTGCCAGCAGCTTAAAAGGAAGGGCTAGCGGGGGCTACAATGAGCAGTTCTTC
TRBJ1-1	NA	NA	TRBV7-6	CASSPYSRNTEAFF	TGTGCCAGCAGCCCGTATAGTCGGAACACTGAAGCTTTCTTT
TRBJ2-1	TRBD1	NA	TRBV4-3	CASSRPGGVFNEQFF	TGCGCCAGCAGCAGACCAGGGGGCGTTTTCAATGAGCAGTTCTTC
TRBJ2-3	TRBD2	NA	TRBV6-6	CASRSGGIDTQYF	TGTGCCAGCAGGTCCGGGGGGATAGATACGCAGTATTTT
TRBJ1-5	NA	few	TRBV6-6	CASSRQQNQPQHF	TGTGCCAGCAGCCGACAGCAGAATCAGCCCCAGCATTTT
TRBJ1-1	TRBD1	few	TRBV5-8	CAIRPEVVSGGLNTEAFF	TGTGCCATCCGACCCGAAGTGGTGTCAGGGGGCCTAAACACTGAAGCTTTCTTT
TRBJ1-6	TRBD1	NA	TRBV9	CASSVRTGENSPLHF	TGTGCCAGCAGCGTCAGGACAGGCGAGAATTCACCCCTCCACTTT
TRBJ1-3	NA	NA	TRBV29-1	CSVNSVSPSGNTIYF	TGCAGCGTCAACTCGGTTTCTCCCTCTGGAAACACCATATATTTT
TRBJ2-1	TRBD2	NA	TRBV7-9	CASSFRTSGGVRYNEQFF	TGTGCCAGCAGCTTCCGGACTAGCGGGGGGGTTCGCTACAATGAGCAGTTCTTC
TRBJ2-1	NA	NA	TRBV19	CASTLQGRYNEQFF	TGTGCCAGTACCCTACAGGGGAGGTACAATGAGCAGTTCTTC
TRBJ1-2	NA	few	TRBV4-1	CASGNGVDGYTF	TGCGCCAGCGGGAACGGGGTCGATGGCTACACCTTC
TRBJ2-7	NA	NA	TRBV6-1	CASSPTSYEQYF	TGTGCCAGCAGCCCCACATCCTACGAGCAGTACTTC
TRBJ2-7	TRBD2	NA	TRBV2	CASTPGLADTYEQYF	TGTGCCAGCACGCCGGGACTAGCGGACACCTACGAGCAGTACTTC
TRBJ1-1	NA	NA	TRBV5-4	CASSPGGLNTEAFF	TGTGCCAGCAGCCCGGGGGGTCTCAACACTGAAGCTTTCTTT
TRBJ1-3	TRBD1	once	TRBV7-2	CASSARTGAGNTIYF	TGTGCCAGCAGCGCCCGGACAGGGGCTGGAAACACCATATATTTT
TRBJ2-7	TRBD1	NA	TRBV6-1	CASSETGGYYYEQYF	TGTGCCAGCAGTGAGACAGGGGGCTACTACTACGAGCAGTACTTC
TRBJ1-1	NA	NA	TRBV5-4	CASSLEPEMNTEAFF	TGTGCCAGCAGCTTGGAACCGGAGATGAACACTGAAGCTTTCTTT
TRBJ1-2	TRBD1	NA	TRBV6-5	CASSYDRGSDGYTF	TGTGCCAGCAGTTACGACAGGGGCAGTGATGGCTACACCTTC
TRBJ2-1	NA	NA	TRBV6-4	CASSEHEQGNNEQFF	TGTGCCAGCAGTGAACATGAACAGGGAAACAATGAGCAGTTCTTC
TRBJ2-1	NA	NA	TRBV7-9	CASSRNPSGNNEQFF	TGTGCCAGCAGCCGGAACCCATCAGGGAACAATGAACAGTTCTTC
TRBJ1-5	NA	NA	TRBV29-1	CSVGGVNQPQHF	TGCAGCGTTGGCGGGGTGAATCAGCCCCAGCATTTT
TRBJ2-7	NA	NA	TRBV30	CAWGLHTSPEQYF	TGTGCCTGGGGGCTCCATACTAGCCCCGAGCAGTACTTC
TRBJ2-2	TRBD2	NA	TRBV7-9	CASSKDPSGGFAGELFF	TGTGCCAGCAGCAAAGACCCTAGCGGGGGTTTCGCCGGGGAGCTGTTTTTT
TRBJ1-6	NA	NA	TRBV7-6	CASSSELNSPLHF	TGTGCCAGCAGCTCCGAGTTGAATTCACCCCTCCACTTT
TRBJ2-7	NA	NA	TRBV30	CAWSPAGGINEQYF	TGTGCCTGGAGTCCGGCCGGGGGTATCAACGAGCAGTACTTC
TRBJ2-3	TRBD2	NA	TRBV11-2	CASSLDVLAGGGTQYF	TGTGCCAGCAGCTTAGATGTGCTAGCGGGGGGTGGTACGCAGTATTTT
TRBJ2-2	TRBD1	NA	TRBV6-6	CASSPGQGALGELFF	TGTGCCAGCAGCCCGGGACAGGGGGCCCTCGGGGAGCTGTTTTTT
TRBJ2-5	NA	NA	TRBV7-9	CASSFRQSPETQYF	TGTGCCAGCAGCTTTAGACAGTCACCAGAGACCCAGTACTTC
TRBJ2-6	TRBD1	NA	TRBV5-1	CASSLRPEGQGSSGANVLTF	TGCGCCAGCAGCTTGCGTCCTGAGGGACAGGGGAGCTCTGGGGCCAACGTCCTGACTTTC
TRBJ1-2	NA	once	TRBV6-5	CASSYSLLGGYGYTF	TGTGCCAGCAGTTACTCACTATTGGGAGGATATGGCTACACCTTC
TRBJ1-1	NA	NA	TRBV7-9	CASSLVGDSWVMNTEAFF	TGTGCCAGCAGCTTAGTAGGTGACAGCTGGGTGATGAACACTGAAGCTTTCTTT
TRBJ1-6	NA	NA	TRBV6-6	CASTGRSYNSPLHF	TGTGCCAGCACAGGCAGATCTTATAATTCACCCCTCCACTTT
TRBJ1-1	NA	NA	TRBV30	CAWRTGPMNTEAFF	TGTGCCTGGAGAACAGGGCCCATGAACACTGAAGCTTTCTTT
TRBJ1-2	TRBD1	NA	TRBV5-5	CASSKYRDRTPEDPF	TGTGCCAGCAGCAAGTACCGGGACAGGACGCCCGAGGATCCCTTC
TRBJ2-7	TRBD1	NA	TRBV4-1	CASSRSGGADYEQYF	TGCGCCAGCAGTCGATCAGGGGGCGCCGACTACGAGCAGTACTTC
TRBJ2-5	TRBD1	NA	TRBV6-1	CASSSRDRGLETQYF	TGTGCCAGCAGTAGCCGGGACAGGGGGTTAGAGACCCAGTACTTC
TRBJ1-4	NA	few	TRBV4-1	CASSQGPGAGEKLFF	TGCGCCAGCAGCCAAGGGCCAGGGGCGGGTGAAAAACTGTTTTTT
TRBJ2-2	NA	NA	TRBV9	CASSEPGDNTGELFF	TGTGCCAGCAGCGAGCCAGGGGACAACACCGGGGAGCTGTTTTTT
TRBJ2-7	NA	NA	TRBV30	CAWSVGRGYEQYF	TGTGCCTGGAGTGTAGGCAGGGGATATGAGCAGTACTTC
TRBJ2-1	NA	NA	TRBV10-3	CAISGEDREQFF	TGTGCCATCAGTGGGGAGGACCGCGAGCAGTTCTTC
TRBJ1-1	TRBD1	NA	TRBV6-6	CASSFIDRGNTEAFF	TGTGCCAGCAGTTTTATCGACAGGGGGAACACTGAAGCTTTCTTT
TRBJ2-2	TRBD2	NA	TRBV12-5	CVSGLPRGGGASGELFF	TGTGTTAGTGGTTTGCCCCGGGGCGGGGGGGCCTCCGGGGAGCTGTTTTTT